The clone carrying this T cell receptor (beta chain) occurred a few times. Its antigen is not known. The study's findings and limits: Whole repertoires were not studied in the larger cohort, only one V-J beta rearrangement.

TCRdb re-called the 5' RACE reads through MiXCR, storing one row per CDR3 protein. The profile shows about 54,000 distinct CDR3 sequences, about a sixth of them singletons. The sample was naive CD4+ T cells sorted from blood. Subset noted: naive CD4+ T cells, CD4+CD45RA+CD25-. The sequence derives from a female donor with breast cancer.

The CDR3 region has the DNA TGCGCCAGCATGAAGAGTAGCGGGAATACGGAGCAGTTCTTC. It encodes CASMKSSGNTEQFF. V usage is TRBV5-1 and J usage is TRBJ2-1; 8 positions agree with TRBD2. In germline, CDR1 is SGHRS, CDR2 YFSETQ. CDR3 length equals 14 residues. V lost 6 bases to trimming and J lost 10 bases; unmatched junction nucleotides: 12.